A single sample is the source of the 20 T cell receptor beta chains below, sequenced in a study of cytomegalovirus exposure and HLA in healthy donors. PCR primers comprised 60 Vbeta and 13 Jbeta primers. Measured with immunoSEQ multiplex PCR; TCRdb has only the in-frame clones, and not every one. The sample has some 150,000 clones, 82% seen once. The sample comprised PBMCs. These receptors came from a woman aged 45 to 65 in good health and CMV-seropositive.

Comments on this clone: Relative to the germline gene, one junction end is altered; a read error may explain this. The CDR3 nucleotides are TGTGCCATCAGTGATATAGAGGACAATCAGCCCCAGCATTTT. This encodes CAISDIEDNQPQHF. The rearrangement joins TRBV6-6 to TRBJ1-5; D not resolved. Germline-derived CDR1 and CDR2 are MNHNY and SVGAGI (reference sequence). There are 14 residues in the CDR3.

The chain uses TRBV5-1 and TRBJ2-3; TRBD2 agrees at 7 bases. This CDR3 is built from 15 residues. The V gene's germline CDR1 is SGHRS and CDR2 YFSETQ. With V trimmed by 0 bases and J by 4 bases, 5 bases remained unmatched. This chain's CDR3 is CASSLASGPADTQYF. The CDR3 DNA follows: TGCGCCAGCAGCTTGGCTAGCGGACCCGCAGATACGCAGTATTTT.

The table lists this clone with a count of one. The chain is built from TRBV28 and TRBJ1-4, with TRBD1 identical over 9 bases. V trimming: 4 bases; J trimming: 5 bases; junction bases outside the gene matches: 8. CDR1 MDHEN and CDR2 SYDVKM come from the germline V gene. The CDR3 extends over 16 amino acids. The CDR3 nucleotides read TGTGCCAGCAGTTCTCTCGGGACAGGGCGAAATGAAAAACTGTTTTTT. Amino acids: CASSSLGTGRNEKLFF.

The CDR3 reads CASSTLAGGLNEQFF. CDR3 nucleotides: TGTGCCAGCAGTACGCTGGCGGGGGGGCTTAATGAGCAGTTCTTC. The rearrangement uses TRBV6-5 and TRBJ2-1; 9 positions match TRBD2. CDR1 and CDR2 from the germline V gene are MNHEY and SVGAGI. The CDR3 sequence is 15 residues long. Trimming at V came to 5 bases and at J to 7 bases, leaving 9 bases not matched to a gene.

As DNA, the CDR3 is TGCGCCAGCAGCCGCCCCGGGGGGGAGCAGTACTTC. It encodes CASSRPGGEQYF. This chain connects TRBV4-1 to TRBJ2-7; 7 nucleotides align to TRBD2. Germline loops: CDR1 MGHRA, CDR2 YSYEKL. This CDR3 comprises 12 residues. V shed 4 bases, J shed 7 bases, and the junction held 4 bases outside the gene matches.

The CDR3 region has the DNA TGCGCCAGCAGTCACCCACTAGCGGGAGGCTCCTACGAGCAGTACTTC. This gives the protein CASSHPLAGGSYEQYF. This chain joins TRBV23-1 and TRBJ2-7; 12 bases map to TRBD2. TRBV23-1 qualifies as an ORF whose function is uncertain. V trimming: 3 bases; J trimming: 0 bases; junction bases outside the gene matches: 3. The CDR3 runs to 16 residues.

The CDR3: CASSLEVGRTDEQFF. Here the CDR3 DNA reads TGTGCCAGCAGCTTGGAGGTCGGGAGGACCGATGAGCAGTTCTTC. The chain is built from TRBV5-4 and TRBJ2-1; TRBD2 aligns across 7 bases. CDR3 length: 15 residues. Losses at the gene ends were 0 bases for V and 8 bases for J; bases not matched to a gene: 8. Germline values: CDR1 SGHNT, CDR2 YYREEE (reference sequence).

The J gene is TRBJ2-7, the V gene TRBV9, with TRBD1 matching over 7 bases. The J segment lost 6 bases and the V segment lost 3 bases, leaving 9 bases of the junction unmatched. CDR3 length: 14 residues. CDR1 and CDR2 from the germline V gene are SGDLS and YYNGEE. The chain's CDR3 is CASSDRTGLGEQYF. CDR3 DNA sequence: TGTGCCAGCAGCGACAGGACAGGCTTGGGCGAGCAGTACTTC.

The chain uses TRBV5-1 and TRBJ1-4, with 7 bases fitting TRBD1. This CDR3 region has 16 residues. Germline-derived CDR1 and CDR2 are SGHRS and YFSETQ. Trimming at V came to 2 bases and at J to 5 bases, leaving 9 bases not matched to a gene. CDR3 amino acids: CASSFRTGGPNEKLFF. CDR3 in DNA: TGCGCCAGCAGCTTTAGGACAGGCGGACCCAATGAAAAACTGTTTTTT.

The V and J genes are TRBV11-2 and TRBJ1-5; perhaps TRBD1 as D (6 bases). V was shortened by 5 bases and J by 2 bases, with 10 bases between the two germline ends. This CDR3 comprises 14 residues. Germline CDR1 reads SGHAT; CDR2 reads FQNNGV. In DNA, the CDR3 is TGTGCCAGCAGCCCAGGGGCAGGCAATCAGCCCCAGCATTTT. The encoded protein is CASSPGAGNQPQHF.

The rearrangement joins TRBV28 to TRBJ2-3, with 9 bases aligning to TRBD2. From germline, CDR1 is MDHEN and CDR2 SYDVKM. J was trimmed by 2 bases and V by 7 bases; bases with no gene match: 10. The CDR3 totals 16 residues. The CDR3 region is CASTTTSGPSTDTQYF. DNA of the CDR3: TGTGCCAGCACTACGACTAGCGGCCCGTCCACAGATACGCAGTATTTT.

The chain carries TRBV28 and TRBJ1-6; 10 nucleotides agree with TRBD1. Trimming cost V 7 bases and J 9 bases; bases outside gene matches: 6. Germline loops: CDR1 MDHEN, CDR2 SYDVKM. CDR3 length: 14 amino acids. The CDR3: CASTSGTGVSPLHF. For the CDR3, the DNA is TGTGCCAGCACTTCGGGGACAGGGGTTTCACCCCTCCACTTT.

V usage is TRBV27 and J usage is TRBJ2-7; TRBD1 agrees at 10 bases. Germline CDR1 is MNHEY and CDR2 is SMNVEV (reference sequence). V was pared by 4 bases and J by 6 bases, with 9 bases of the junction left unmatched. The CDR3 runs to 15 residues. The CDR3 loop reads CASSSDRGYAGEQYF. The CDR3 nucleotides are TGTGCCAGCAGTTCGGACAGGGGGTATGCGGGCGAGCAGTACTTC.

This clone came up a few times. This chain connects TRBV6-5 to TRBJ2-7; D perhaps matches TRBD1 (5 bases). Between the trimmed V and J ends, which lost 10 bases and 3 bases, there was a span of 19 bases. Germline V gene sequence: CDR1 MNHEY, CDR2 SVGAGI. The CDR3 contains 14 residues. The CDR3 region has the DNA TGTGCCACTTCCTTGGGGCAGGCCGTCTACGAGCAGTACTTC. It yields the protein CATSLGQAVYEQYF.

CDR3 bases: TGTGCCAGCACCCAGGGCGGGAGGTGGAATGAGCAGTTCTTC. As protein: CASTQGGRWNEQFF. The chain joins TRBV28 to TRBJ2-1, with TRBD2 matching 8 bases. Per the germline V gene, CDR1 is MDHEN and CDR2 is SYDVKM. The V segment lost 7 bases and the J segment 7 bases; nucleotides outside the gene matches: 9. The CDR3 covers 14 residues.

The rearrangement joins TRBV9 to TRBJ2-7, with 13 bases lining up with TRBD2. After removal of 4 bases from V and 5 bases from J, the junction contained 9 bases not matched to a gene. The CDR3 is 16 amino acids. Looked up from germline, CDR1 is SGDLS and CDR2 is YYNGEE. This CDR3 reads CASSPSGTSGINEQYF. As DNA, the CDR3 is TGTGCCAGCAGCCCCAGTGGGACTAGCGGGATTAACGAGCAGTACTTC.

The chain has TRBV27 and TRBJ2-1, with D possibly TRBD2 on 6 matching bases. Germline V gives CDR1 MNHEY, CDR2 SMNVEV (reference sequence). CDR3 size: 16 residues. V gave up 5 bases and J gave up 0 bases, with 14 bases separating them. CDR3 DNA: TGTGCCAGCAGTACACTAGCTTTGAGCTCCTACAATGAGCAGTTCTTC. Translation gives CASSTLALSSYNEQFF.

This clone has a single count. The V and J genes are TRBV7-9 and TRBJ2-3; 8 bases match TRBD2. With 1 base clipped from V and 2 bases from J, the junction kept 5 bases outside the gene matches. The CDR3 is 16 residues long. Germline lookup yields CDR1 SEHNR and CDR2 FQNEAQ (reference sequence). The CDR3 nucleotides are TGTGCCAGCAGCTTAGGGTTAGCGGGGATCACAGATACGCAGTATTTT. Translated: CASSLGLAGITDTQYF.

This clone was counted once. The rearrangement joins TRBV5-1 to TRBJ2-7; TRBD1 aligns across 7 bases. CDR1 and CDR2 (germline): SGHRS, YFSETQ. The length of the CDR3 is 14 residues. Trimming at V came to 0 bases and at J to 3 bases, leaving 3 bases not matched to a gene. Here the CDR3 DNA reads TGCGCCAGCAGCTTGGCCTGGGACAGCTACGAGCAGTACTTC. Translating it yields CASSLAWDSYEQYF.

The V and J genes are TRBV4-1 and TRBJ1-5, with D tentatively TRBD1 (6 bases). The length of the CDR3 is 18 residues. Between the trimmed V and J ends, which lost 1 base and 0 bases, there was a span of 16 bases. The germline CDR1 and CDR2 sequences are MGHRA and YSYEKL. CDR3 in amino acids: CASSQGHRGANSNQPQHF. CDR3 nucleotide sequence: TGCGCCAGCAGCCAAGGCCACCGGGGGGCGAATAGCAATCAGCCCCAGCATTTT.